There are many counts of the clone carrying this TCR beta chain. It was genomic DNA that served as the template for profiling TCR beta VDJ and CDR3. TCRdb used MiXCR to reprocess the reads, holding one entry per CDR3 protein. The sample yields 150,000 to 200,000 distinct CDR3 sequences, around three fifths seen once. This record comes from a study of CD8+CD57+ T cells in acquired aplastic anemia. CDR3 length: 16 residues. The germline CDR1 and CDR2 sequences are MNHNS and SASEGT. V gave up 2 bases and J gave up 4 bases, with 12 bases separating them. The source of this sequence is a human donor with severe aplastic anemia or a healthy control (not recorded which). The V gene is TRBV6-1, the J gene TRBJ2-6, with D perhaps matching TRBD2 (5 bases). Sequenced input: sorted CD4+, CD8+, or CD8+CD57+ T cells (not recorded which) from PBMCs. This chain's CDR3 is CASSEPDLGGANVLTF. The CDR3 region has the DNA TGTGCCAGCAGTGAACCGGACTTAGGGGGGGCCAACGTCCTGACTTTC.